The 6 T cell receptor beta chains listed next were all sequenced from one sample in a study of blood T cells in healthy people across ages. Next came a second PCR, run for about 7 to 12 cycles, which used a sample-barcoded 5' primer along with a J-beta primer mix. TCRdb recomputed calls from the 5' RACE reads with MiXCR, one row per CDR3 protein. The table lists 1.8 million or so distinct CDR3 sequences, 35% to 50% of them singletons. Specimen: blood. The receptors originated from a human donor in good health.

The chain joins TRBV2 to TRBJ2-2; D not resolved. CDR1 is SNHLY and CDR2 is FYNNEI in the germline V gene. The CDR3 spans 13 residues. V dropped 11 bases and J dropped 2 bases, with 12 bases sitting between them. This CDR3 is CAGRKENTGELFF. In DNA, the CDR3 is TGTGCCGGTCGGAAGGAAAACACCGGGGAGCTGTTTTTT. Full variable domain (outside the CDR3, taken from reference TRBV2 and TRBJ2-2): EPEVTQTPSHQVTQMGQEVILRCVPISNHLYFYWYRQILGQKVEFLVSFYNNEISEKSEIFDDQFSVERPDGSNFTLKIRSTKLEDSAMYFCAGRKENTGELFFGEGSRLTVL.

This clonotype has a handful of counts. The chain recombines TRBV5-5 with TRBJ2-1, with D hard to call. CDR3 length: 13 residues. CDR1 and CDR2 from the germline V gene are SGHKS and YYEKEE (reference sequence). Trimming took 2 bases from V and 5 from J, leaving 8 bases between them. The CDR3 sequence is CASSFATDNEQFF. Written as DNA, the CDR3 is TGTGCCAGCAGCTTCGCGACGGACAATGAGCAGTTCTTC.

This chain uses TRBV4-1 with TRBJ1-4; 7 bases align to TRBD1. The germline CDR1 and CDR2 sequences are MGHRA and YSYEKL. The CDR3 extends over 15 amino acids. With 0 bases clipped from V and 12 bases from J, the junction kept 10 bases outside the gene matches. DNA of the CDR3: TGCGCCAGCAGCCAAGAAACAGGGGACCTGGCACAACTGTTTTTT. Its protein product is CASSQETGDLAQLFF.

This clonotype came up a few times. The chain links TRBV4-1 to TRBJ1-6, with 7 bases lining up with TRBD1. The CDR3 is made up of 15 amino acids. J lost 10 bases, V lost 0 bases, and 6 bases had no gene match. Germline CDR1 reads MGHRA; CDR2 reads YSYEKL. The chain's CDR3 is CASSQDRQGGSPLHF. The CDR3 DNA sequence: TGCGCCAGCAGCCAAGATCGCCAGGGGGGCTCACCCCTCCACTTT.

This chain joins TRBV20-1 and TRBJ1-2; D unclear. The V end lost 3 bases, the J end lost 0 bases, and 17 bases lay between the germline ends. This CDR3 is built from 16 residues. Germline CDR1 and CDR2: DFQATT and SNEGSKA (reference sequence). CDR3 protein: CSASRGPFLTNYGYTF. The CDR3 coding sequence is TGCAGTGCTAGCAGAGGGCCGTTCCTTACTAACTATGGCTACACCTTC.

The chain links TRBV5-4 to TRBJ2-5, with TRBD2 matching over 8 bases. V was pared by 4 bases and J by 5 bases, with 13 bases of the junction left unmatched. CDR1 is SGHNT and CDR2 is YYREEE in the germline V gene (reference sequence). CDR3 length: 16 residues. CDR3 sequence: CASSASAGEVWETQYF. As DNA, the CDR3 is TGTGCCAGCAGCGCTTCAGCGGGGGAGGTGTGGGAGACCCAGTACTTC. Drawing the rest from reference TRBV5-4 and TRBJ2-5, the complete variable domain is ETGVTQSPTHLIKTRGQQVTLRCSSQSGHNTVSWYQQALGQGPQFIFQYYREEENGRGNFPPRFSGLQFPNYSSELNVNALELDDSALYLCASSASAGEVWETQYFGPGTRLLVL.